The present T cell receptor beta chain was sequenced within a study of shared clonotypes between healthy human individuals. Selected positively for CCR7 and CD45RO-negative, naive CD8 cells excluded terminally differentiated effector memory CD45RA+ cells. Libraries were prepared by immunoSEQ multiplex PCR; TCRdb keeps only in-frame clonotypes and omits some of them. The sample has approximately 2,200,000 clones, approximately 94% seen once; the top ten hold under 2%. Sequenced input: naive CD8+ T cells from PBMCs. The clonotype originates from a man aged 18 to 29 in good health. Some clones in this sample may be carry-over from other donors' samples.

CDR3 in amino acids: CASGSIVGEQYF. The CDR3 DNA reads TGTGCCAGCGGAAGTATAGTGGGTGAGCAGTACTTC. The chain recombines TRBV2 with TRBJ2-7; D unclear. V shed 8 bases and J shed 7 bases, with 15 bases lying between them. Germline CDR1 reads SNHLY; CDR2 reads FYNNEI. The CDR3 length is 12 residues.